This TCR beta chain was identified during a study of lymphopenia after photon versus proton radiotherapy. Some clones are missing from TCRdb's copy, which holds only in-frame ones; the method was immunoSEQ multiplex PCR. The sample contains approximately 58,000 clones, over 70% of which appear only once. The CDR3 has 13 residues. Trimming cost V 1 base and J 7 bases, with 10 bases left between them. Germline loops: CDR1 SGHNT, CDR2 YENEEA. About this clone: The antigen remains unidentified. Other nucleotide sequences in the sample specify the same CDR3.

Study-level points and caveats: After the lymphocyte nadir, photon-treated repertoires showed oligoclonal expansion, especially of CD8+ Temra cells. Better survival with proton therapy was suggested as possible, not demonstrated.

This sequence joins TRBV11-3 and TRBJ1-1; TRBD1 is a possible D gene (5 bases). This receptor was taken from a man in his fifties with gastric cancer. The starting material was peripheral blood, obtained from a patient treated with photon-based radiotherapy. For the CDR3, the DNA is TGTGCCAGCAGCTTAGGGGGGTCTGGTGAAGCTTTCTTT. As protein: CASSLGGSGEAFF.